A single sample gave rise to the 30 T cell receptor beta chains below, sequenced in a study of cytomegalovirus exposure and HLA in healthy donors. PCR employed 60 Vbeta and 13 Jbeta primers. Produced via immunoSEQ multiplex PCR; TCRdb's table is partial and in-frame only. The repertoire holds some 150,000 clones, with around 79% as singletons. Material for sequencing was PBMCs. These receptors were taken from a human donor in good health.

The chain couples TRBV6-4 to TRBJ2-5, with D unresolved. This CDR3 contains 15 residues. With 4 bases removed from V and 2 bases from J, the gap between germline ends came to 14 bases. CDR1 is MRHNA, CDR2 SNTAGT, per germline. In nucleotides, the CDR3 is TGTGCCAGCAGTGTGTTTCCCGGGTCGCAAGAGACCCAGTACTTC. This gives the protein CASSVFPGSQETQYF.

The V gene is TRBV5-1, the J gene TRBJ1-1; TRBD1 aligns across 10 bases. Germline CDR1 and CDR2: SGHRS and YFSETQ. The V and J ends lost 7 bases and 4 bases, in that order; junction bases with no gene match: 10. The CDR3 totals 15 residues. The CDR3 here is CASLPTGGRGTEAFF. The CDR3 DNA sequence: TGCGCCAGCCTTCCGACAGGGGGCAGGGGCACTGAAGCTTTCTTT.

The rearrangement uses TRBV7-2 and TRBJ1-1; D perhaps matches TRBD1 (6 bases). V was shortened by 5 bases and J by 7 bases, with 20 bases between the two germline ends. This CDR3 is 15 amino acids long. Germline V CDR1 and CDR2: SGHTA, FQGNSA. CDR3 loop: CASSRFMGAASEAFF. CDR3 nucleotides: TGTGCCAGCAGCCGATTTATGGGGGCAGCCAGTGAAGCTTTCTTT. The full variable domain, with the rest looked up from reference TRBV7-2 and TRBJ1-1, is GAGVSQSPSNKVTEKGKDVELRCDPISGHTALYWYRQSLGQGLEFLIYFQGNSAPDKSGLPSDRFSAERTGGSVSTLTIQRTQQEDSAVYLCASSRFMGAASEAFFGQGTRLTVV.

This chain joins TRBV29-1 and TRBJ2-7, with unresolved D. The V gene lost 3 bases and the J gene lost 12 bases, with 15 bases spanning the gap. This CDR3 comprises 11 residues. Germline-derived CDR1 and CDR2 are SQVTM and ANQGSEA. The CDR3, as DNA: TGCAGCGTTGAGTCAGACCTAGGTCTGTACTTC. This codes for CSVESDLGLYF.

This clone has only a few counts. The rearrangement links TRBV10-2 to TRBJ2-1; D gene unclear. CDR3 length: 14 residues. Germline V lookup: CDR1 WSHSY, CDR2 SAAADI. V lost 5 bases and J 7 bases, leaving 15 bases between the germline ends. CDR3: CASSPPQLRNEQFF. In nucleotides, the CDR3 is TGCGCCAGCAGTCCACCACAGTTAAGGAATGAGCAGTTCTTC.

J is TRBJ1-1 and V is TRBV27; D remains unclear. From germline, CDR1 is MNHEY and CDR2 SMNVEV (reference sequence). The CDR3 extends over 14 amino acids. V dropped 5 bases and J dropped 1 base, with 11 bases sitting between them. The CDR3 DNA reads as TGTGCCAGCAGTCAGACACCCGCGAACACTGAAGCTTTCTTT. Encoded protein: CASSQTPANTEAFF.

The rearrangement joins TRBV6-1 to TRBJ2-1; 7 bases are shared with TRBD1. After removal of 6 bases from V and 8 bases from J, the junction contained 4 bases not matched to a gene. The CDR3 sequence is 12 residues long. CDR1 and CDR2 (germline): MNHNS, SASEGT. The CDR3 spells CASRGDSHEQFF. CDR3 nucleotide sequence: TGTGCCAGCAGGGGGGACAGCCATGAGCAGTTCTTC.

The J gene is TRBJ2-7, the V gene TRBV28; 14 nucleotides match TRBD2. The V gene end was trimmed by 5 bases and the J gene end by 3 bases; junction bases not matched to a gene: 3. Per germline, CDR1 MDHEN and CDR2 SYDVKM. The length of the CDR3 is 15 residues. The CDR3 DNA is TGTGCCAGCAGTGGGGGGACTAGCGGGAGCTACGAGCAGTACTTC. This gives the protein CASSGGTSGSYEQYF.

The sample holds one count of this clone. The chain is built from TRBV2 and TRBJ2-5; possibly TRBD2 for D (6 bases). Germline-derived CDR1 and CDR2 are SNHLY and FYNNEI. Between the trimmed V and J ends, which lost 11 bases and 5 bases, there was a span of 21 bases. The CDR3 loop spans 14 amino acids. The CDR3 loop is CAGSSYSGSETQYF. The CDR3 region has the DNA TGTGCCGGATCCAGTTATAGCGGCTCGGAGACCCAGTACTTC.

The chain is built from TRBV19 and TRBJ2-1, with 9 bases fitting TRBD1. Germline V lookup: CDR1 LNHDA, CDR2 SQIVND (reference sequence). The CDR3 is 17 amino acids. The ends lost 4 bases at V and 8 bases at J; junction bases unmatched: 15. The CDR3 sequence: CASSNRDRDRVADEQFF. The DNA for the CDR3 is TGTGCCAGTAGTAACAGAGACCGGGACAGGGTGGCGGATGAGCAGTTCTTC.

V and J are TRBV7-9 and TRBJ2-3; 8 nucleotides match TRBD2. In germline, CDR1 is SEHNR, CDR2 FQNEAQ (reference sequence). This CDR3 spans 15 amino acids. J lost 3 bases, V lost 5 bases, and 7 bases had no gene match. CDR3 DNA sequence: TGTGCCAGCAGCCCGGGGGGGGGCGGAACAGATACGCAGTATTTT. Translation gives CASSPGGGGTDTQYF. The whole variable domain, filled in from reference TRBV7-9 and TRBJ2-3, reads DTGVSQNPRHKITKRGQNVTFRCDPISEHNRLYWYRQTLGQGPEFLTYFQNEAQLEKSRLLSDRFSAERPKGSFSTLEIQRTEQGDSAMYLCASSPGGGGTDTQYFGPGTRLTVL.

The rearrangement uses TRBV5-1 and TRBJ2-2; D might be TRBD1 (5 bases). This CDR3 contains 11 residues. V shed 2 bases and J shed 10 bases, with 6 bases lying between them. Germline V gene lookup returns CDR1 SGHRS and CDR2 YFSETQ. In DNA, the CDR3 is TGCGCCAGCAGCTTAGGGGTGGAGCTGTTTTTT. It encodes CASSLGVELFF.

This rearrangement joins TRBV4-3 to TRBJ1-2; D is unresolved. The CDR3 loop spans 14 amino acids. V was clipped by 0 bases and J by 0 bases, with 5 bases between them. Per germline, CDR1 LGHNA and CDR2 YSLEER. For the CDR3, the DNA is TGCGCCAGCAGCCAAGATACAGCTAACTATGGCTACACCTTC. Amino acid sequence: CASSQDTANYGYTF.

The rearrangement joins TRBV7-2 to TRBJ2-5; perhaps TRBD1 as D (5 bases). Trimming cost V 4 bases and J 4 bases, with 13 bases left between them. The CDR3 sequence is 14 residues long. Germline V CDR1 and CDR2: SGHTA, FQGNSA. CDR3 nucleotide sequence: TGTGCCAGCAGCTACAGGACACTCCCAGAGACCCAGTACTTC. Translation: CASSYRTLPETQYF.

This chain links TRBV5-5 with TRBJ1-1; possibly TRBD1 for D (6 bases). The V end lost 4 bases, the J end lost 4 bases, and 11 bases lay between the germline ends. The CDR3 consists of 13 residues. CDR1 and CDR2 (germline): SGHKS, YYEKEE (reference sequence). The DNA of the CDR3 is TGTGCCAGCAGCCCAGGGGTGGGCACTGAAGCTTTCTTT. Encoded protein: CASSPGVGTEAFF. The complete variable domain, with remaining parts taken from reference TRBV5-5 and TRBJ1-1, reads DAGVTQSPTHLIKTRGQQVTLRCSPISGHKSVSWYQQVLGQGPQFIFQYYEKEERGRGNFPDRFSARQFPNYSSELNVNALLLGDSALYLCASSPGVGTEAFFGQGTRLTVV.

The CDR3 DNA follows: TGTGCCAGCAGCTCGGACAGGGGGCACCAAGAGACCCAGTACTTC. It specifies CASSSDRGHQETQYF. The chain employs TRBV5-4 and TRBJ2-5, with TRBD1 matching over 11 bases. The CDR3 totals 15 residues. Germline trimming cut 3 bases from V and 0 bases from J; bases unmatched to any gene: 1. Germline-derived CDR1 and CDR2 are SGHNT and YYREEE (reference sequence). The whole variable domain, filled in from reference TRBV5-4 and TRBJ2-5, reads ETGVTQSPTHLIKTRGQQVTLRCSSQSGHNTVSWYQQALGQGPQFIFQYYREEENGRGNFPPRFSGLQFPNYSSELNVNALELDDSALYLCASSSDRGHQETQYFGPGTRLLVL.

The chain combines TRBV15 with TRBJ2-5, with D maybe TRBD2 (6 bases). The CDR3 consists of 16 residues. The V and J ends lost 1 base and 5 bases respectively, with 17 bases between them. Germline lookup yields CDR1 LNHNV and CDR2 YYDKDF (reference sequence). DNA of the CDR3: TGTGCCACCAGCAGAGCGGGCGGCCGGGGAGGCGAGACCCAGTACTTC. Its translation is CATSRAGGRGGETQYF. The full variable domain, in which reference TRBV15 and TRBJ2-5 provide the parts outside the CDR3, is DAMVIQNPRYQVTQFGKPVTLSCSQTLNHNVMYWYQQKSSQAPKLLFHYYDKDFNNEADTPDNFQSRRPNTSFCFLDIRSPGLGDTAMYLCATSRAGGRGGETQYFGPGTRLLVL.

The gene calls are TRBV30 and TRBJ2-3, with 11 bases identical to TRBD2. Germline V CDR1 and CDR2: GTSNPN, SVGIG (reference sequence). With V trimmed by 3 bases and J by 6 bases, 8 bases remained unmatched. The CDR3 loop spans 15 amino acids. CDR3 sequence reads: CAWSPSASGGDTQYF. The CDR3 region has the DNA TGTGCCTGGAGCCCGAGCGCTAGCGGGGGGGATACGCAGTATTTT.

The chain links TRBV6-5 to TRBJ2-1, with TRBD1 matching over 7 bases. The J segment lost 14 bases and the V segment lost 2 bases, leaving 15 bases of the junction unmatched. This CDR3 comprises 15 residues. The germline V gene encodes CDR1 MNHEY and CDR2 SVGAGI. CDR3 amino acids: CASSYVGQDPWEEFF. In DNA form, the CDR3 reads TGTGCCAGCAGTTACGTCGGACAGGACCCTTGGGAAGAGTTCTTC.

CDR3 bases: TGTGCCTGGAGTGTACAGGAAACAGGCGAGCAGTACTTC. Encoded protein: CAWSVQETGEQYF. The J gene is TRBJ2-7, the V gene TRBV30, with D possibly being TRBD1 (5 bases). Trimming took off 0 bases at V and 6 bases at J, with 12 bases between the two ends. CDR1 and CDR2 (germline): GTSNPN, SVGIG (reference sequence). This CDR3 spans 13 amino acids.

This clone occurred a few times. The rearrangement joins TRBV11-3 to TRBJ2-2; 10 bases fit TRBD2. Germline V gives CDR1 SGHNT, CDR2 YENEEA. The CDR3 has 16 amino acids. Trimming removed 5 bases from V and 7 bases from J; junction bases left unmatched: 10. The CDR3 DNA follows: TGTGCCAGCAGCCCCGAAGCGGGGGGGCTCGGCGGGGAGCTGTTTTTT. Protein product: CASSPEAGGLGGELFF.

This sequence joins TRBV7-9 and TRBJ2-1; D is uncertain. The CDR3 spans 13 residues. Between the trimmed V and J ends, which lost 7 bases and 0 bases, there was a span of 7 bases. CDR1 is SEHNR, CDR2 FQNEAQ, per germline (reference sequence). Written as DNA, the CDR3 is TGTGCCAGCATCCTTATCTCCTACAATGAGCAGTTCTTC. Protein sequence: CASILISYNEQFF. The complete variable domain, with remaining parts taken from reference TRBV7-9 and TRBJ2-1, reads DTGVSQNPRHKITKRGQNVTFRCDPISEHNRLYWYRQTLGQGPEFLTYFQNEAQLEKSRLLSDRFSAERPKGSFSTLEIQRTEQGDSAMYLCASILISYNEQFFGPGTRLTVL.

The rearrangement joins TRBV30 to TRBJ1-5; 9 bases are shared with TRBD1. Germline lookup yields CDR1 GTSNPN and CDR2 SVGIG (reference sequence). This CDR3 has 14 residues. J gave up 1 base and V 5 bases, and 3 bases lay outside the gene matches. The CDR3 here is CAWAGTGSNQPQHF. The CDR3 DNA sequence: TGTGCCTGGGCCGGGACAGGGAGCAATCAGCCCCAGCATTTT.

This clone has a handful of counts. The gene calls are TRBV30 and TRBJ2-2, with unresolved D. CDR1 GTSNPN and CDR2 SVGIG come from the germline V gene (reference sequence). Trimming removed 2 bases from V and 1 base from J, with 11 bases in between. The CDR3 has 15 residues. CDR3 sequence (DNA): TGTGCCTGGAGTAGTCTCGTAGTGAACACCGGGGAGCTGTTTTTT. Translation: CAWSSLVVNTGELFF.

This clone has just one count. This sequence joins TRBV4-1 and TRBJ2-4; TRBD2 might be the D (6 bases). Trimming took off 1 base at V and 10 bases at J, with 17 bases between the two ends. Germline CDR1 MGHRA, CDR2 YSYEKL. The length of the CDR3 is 15 residues. CDR3 nucleotide sequence: TGCGCCAGCAGCCAAGTTGGAGGGGCGGTTGGGATTCAGTACTTC. It encodes CASSQVGGAVGIQYF.

In its sample, this clone was seen a few times. The gene calls are TRBV11-2 and TRBJ2-7; possible D gene TRBD2, 5 bases. From germline, CDR1 is SGHAT and CDR2 FQNNGV. V was cut by 6 bases and J by 0 bases, with 6 bases left in between. This CDR3 contains 12 residues. This chain's CDR3 is CASSSASYEQYF. The CDR3 DNA sequence: TGTGCCAGCAGTAGCGCCTCCTACGAGCAGTACTTC.

The chain has TRBV7-9 and TRBJ2-3, with 7 bases aligning to TRBD1. Looked up from germline, CDR1 is SEHNR and CDR2 is FQNEAQ (reference sequence). CDR3 size: 14 residues. J lost 4 bases, V lost 2 bases, and 3 bases had no gene match. CDR3 bases: TGTGCCAGCAGCTTACGCCAGGGGGCAGATACGCAGTATTTT. It yields the protein CASSLRQGADTQYF.

This clone turned up a few times. The gene calls are TRBV7-9 and TRBJ2-7, with 7 bases fitting TRBD2. CDR3 length equals 13 residues. The ends lost 9 bases at V and 6 bases at J; junction bases unmatched: 11. Germline-derived CDR1 and CDR2 are SEHNR and FQNEAQ (reference sequence). CDR3 residues: CASRGGYEAEQYF. CDR3 nucleotides: TGTGCCAGTAGGGGAGGGTATGAAGCCGAGCAGTACTTC.

The gene calls are TRBV7-2 and TRBJ2-1; 7 bases line up with TRBD2. The germline gives CDR1 SGHTA, CDR2 FQGNSA. V trimming: 2 bases; J trimming: 10 bases; junction bases outside the gene matches: 17. This CDR3 comprises 17 residues. CDR3 in amino acids: CASSLWVGRTAPREQFF. The DNA of the CDR3 is TGTGCCAGCAGCTTATGGGTCGGGAGGACGGCTCCCAGAGAGCAGTTCTTC.

This clone appeared once. This chain connects TRBV2 to TRBJ1-4, with a possible D match to TRBD1 (6 bases). CDR3 length: 14 amino acids. The germline gives CDR1 SNHLY, CDR2 FYNNEI. V shed 9 bases and J shed 4 bases, with 15 bases lying between them. CDR3 in DNA: TGTGCCAGTCAGACAGGTCAAGGTAATGAAAAACTGTTTTTT. Residues: CASQTGQGNEKLFF.